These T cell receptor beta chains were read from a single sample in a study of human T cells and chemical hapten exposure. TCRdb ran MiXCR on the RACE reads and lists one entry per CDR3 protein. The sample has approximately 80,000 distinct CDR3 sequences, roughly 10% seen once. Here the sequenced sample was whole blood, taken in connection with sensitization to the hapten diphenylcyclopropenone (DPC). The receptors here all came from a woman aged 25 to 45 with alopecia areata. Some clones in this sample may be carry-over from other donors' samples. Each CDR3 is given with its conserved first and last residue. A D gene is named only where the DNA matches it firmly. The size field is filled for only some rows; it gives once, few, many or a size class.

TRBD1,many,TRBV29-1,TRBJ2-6,TGCAGCGTCTACAGGGGGGCCGGGGCCAACGTCCTGACTTTC,CSVYRGAGANVLTF
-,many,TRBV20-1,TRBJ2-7,TGCAGTGCCCCGATACCTAGCGACGAGCAGTACTTC,CSAPIPSDEQYF
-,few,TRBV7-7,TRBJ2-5,TGTGCCAGCAGCTTATTGCCGGGGGTGTCACAAGAGACCCAGTACTTC,CASSLLPGVSQETQYF
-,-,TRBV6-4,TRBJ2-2,TGTGCCAGCAGTCGGTACCCGAACACCGGGGAGCTGTTTTTT,CASSRYPNTGELFF
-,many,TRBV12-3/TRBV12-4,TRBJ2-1,TGTGCCAGCACTAGGGGCAGGGACTGGCATGAGCAGTTCTTC,CASTRGRDWHEQFF
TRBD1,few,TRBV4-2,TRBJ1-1,TGTGCCAGCAGCCAAGAGACGGGACAGGGGGACGGAGCTTTCTTT,CASSQETGQGDGAFF
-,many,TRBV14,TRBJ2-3,TGTGCCAGCAGGAAAGGCACAGATACGCAGTATTTT,CASRKGTDTQYF
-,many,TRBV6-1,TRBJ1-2,TGTGCCAGCAGTGCAGACTATGGCTACACCTTC,CASSADYGYTF
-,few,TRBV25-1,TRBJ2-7,TGTGCCAGCAGTGGGTTCCGTGGGGGATACGAGCAGTACTTC,CASSGFRGGYEQYF
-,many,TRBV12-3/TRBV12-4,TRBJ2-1,TGTGCCAGCAGTGTCCGGCAGGGGATCCACAATGAGCAGTTCTTC,CASSVRQGIHNEQFF
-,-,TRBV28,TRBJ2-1,TGTGCCAGCGCAGGGGCCTACAATGAGCAGTTCTTC,CASAGAYNEQFF
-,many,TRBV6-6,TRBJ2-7,TGTGCCAGCAGTCCGACTCCTTACGAGCAGTACTTC,CASSPTPYEQYF
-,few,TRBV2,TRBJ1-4,TGTGCCAGCAGTGGACAGGACAATGAAAAACTGTTTTTT,CASSGQDNEKLFF
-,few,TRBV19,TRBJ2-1,TGTGCCAGTAGTATGGGGAGAATGGCGAACTACAATGAGCAGTTCTTC,CASSMGRMANYNEQFF
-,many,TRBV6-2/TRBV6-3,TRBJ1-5,TGTGCCAGCAGTTACTCGATCCGTCAGGGCCCAAATCAGCCCCAGCATTTT,CASSYSIRQGPNQPQHF
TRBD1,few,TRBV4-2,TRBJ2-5,TGTGCCAGCAGCCAAGATCGACAGGGAGAGACCCAGTACTTC,CASSQDRQGETQYF
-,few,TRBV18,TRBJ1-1,TGTGCCAGCTCACCACTCCCGCAGGTTCCTAACACTGAAGCTTTCTTT,CASSPLPQVPNTEAFF
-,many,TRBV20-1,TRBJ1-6,TGCAGTGCTAGAGTCGAGGGCTTACGAAATTCACCCCTCCACTTT,CSARVEGLRNSPLHF
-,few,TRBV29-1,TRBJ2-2,TGCAGCGTTCCCGCCTCCGGGGAGCTGTTTTTT,CSVPASGELFF
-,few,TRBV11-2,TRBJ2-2,TGTGCCAGCAGTTTTACCGGGGAGCTGTTTTTT,CASSFTGELFF
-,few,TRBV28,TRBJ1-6,TGTGCCAGTATTACAGGGAATTCACCCCTCCACTTT,CASITGNSPLHF
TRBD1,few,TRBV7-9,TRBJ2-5,TGTGTCAGCAGCCGCCTACCCCCCGGGACAGATCCCTTAGAGACCCAGTACTTC,CVSSRLPPGTDPLETQYF
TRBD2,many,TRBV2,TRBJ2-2,TGTGCCAGCAGTGACTCCCAGCGGGAGGCTAACACCGGGGAGCTGTTTTTT,CASSDSQREANTGELFF
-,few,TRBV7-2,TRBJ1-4,TGTGCCAGCAGCTCCAATAATGAAAAACTGTTTTTT,CASSSNNEKLFF
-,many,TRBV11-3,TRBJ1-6,TGTGCCAGCAGCCTCGGAACAGGCAATAATTCACCCCTCCACTTT,CASSLGTGNNSPLHF
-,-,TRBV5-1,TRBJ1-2,TGCGCCAGCAGCTTGGGACAGGAGAACTATGGCTACACCTTC,CASSLGQENYGYTF
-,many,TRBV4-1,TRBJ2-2,TGCGCCAGCAGCCAAGAGACGGAGGGCCGGGAGCTGTTTTTT,CASSQETEGRELFF
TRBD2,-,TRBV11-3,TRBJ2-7,TGTGCCAGCAGCTTGCGCGGGGGAAGCTCCTACGAGCAGTACTTC,CASSLRGGSSYEQYF
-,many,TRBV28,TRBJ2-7,TGTGCCAGCAAGGCTAGCGATCCGTACTACGAGCAGTACTTC,CASKASDPYYEQYF
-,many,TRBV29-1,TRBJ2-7,TGCAGCGTAGTGAAGCGTGAGACGAGCTCCTACGAGCAGTACTTC,CSVVKRETSSYEQYF
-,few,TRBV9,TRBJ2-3,TGTGCCAGCAGCGTAGTCGGGACGGACTTATCGACAGATACGCAGTATTTT,CASSVVGTDLSTDTQYF
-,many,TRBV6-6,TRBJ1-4,TGTGCCAGCAGTCCAAGGGACGGGAATGAAAAACTGTTTTTT,CASSPRDGNEKLFF
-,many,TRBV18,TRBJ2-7,TGTGCCAGCTCACCAGGGGGGGCGAACTACGAGCAGTACTTC,CASSPGGANYEQYF
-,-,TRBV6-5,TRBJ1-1,TGTGCCAGCAGTTACTCGATTTTGATCGAGAACACTGAAGCTTTCTTT,CASSYSILIENTEAFF
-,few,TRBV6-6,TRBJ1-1,TGTGCCAGCAGAAAAACAGCGGGTAAAGACACTGAAGCTTTCTTT,CASRKTAGKDTEAFF
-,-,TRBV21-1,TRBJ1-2,TGTGCCAGCGGCCCCAGGGGGTTCGATGGCTACACCTTC,CASGPRGFDGYTF
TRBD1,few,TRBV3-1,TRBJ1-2,TGTGCCAGCAGCCCATCTAAACAGGGGAAGACCACCTTC,CASSPSKQGKTTF
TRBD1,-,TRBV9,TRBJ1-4,TGTGCCAGCAGCGTAGATCCAGGGGGCACGACTAATGAAAAACTGTTTTTT,CASSVDPGGTTNEKLFF
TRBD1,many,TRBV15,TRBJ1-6,TGTGCCACCAGCAGAGACCCCTGGACAGGGGCGAATTCACCCCTCCACTTT,CATSRDPWTGANSPLHF
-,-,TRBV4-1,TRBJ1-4,TGCGCCAGCAGCCCTGACAGGAGGAATGAAAAACTGTTTTTT,CASSPDRRNEKLFF
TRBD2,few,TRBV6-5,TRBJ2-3,TGTGCCAGCAGTTACTCGGGCGGGGGGGCTGCAGATACGCAGTATTTT,CASSYSGGGAADTQYF
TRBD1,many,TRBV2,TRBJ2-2,TGTGCCAGCAGTTATACCGGGACAGGGGTGTCCGGGGAGCTGTTTTTT,CASSYTGTGVSGELFF
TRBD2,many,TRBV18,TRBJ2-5,TGTGCCAGCTCAACCGGACTAGCGGGGACCCAAACGAAAGAGACCCAGTACTTC,CASSTGLAGTQTKETQYF
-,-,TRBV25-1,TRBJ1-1,TGTGCCAGCAGTTTAGGGGAGGGGATTGAAACTGAAGCTTTCTTT,CASSLGEGIETEAFF
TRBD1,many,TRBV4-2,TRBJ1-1,TGTGCCAGCAGCCATTATGACAGGGGACCGAACACTGAAGCTTTCTTT,CASSHYDRGPNTEAFF
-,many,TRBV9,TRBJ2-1,TGTGCCAGCAGCGTGGACCCGGTCTCGGGGGTAAACAATGAGCAGTTCTTC,CASSVDPVSGVNNEQFF
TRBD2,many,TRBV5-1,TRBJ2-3,TGCGCCAGCAGCTTCTTACTAGCGGGGGTCACAGATACGCAGTATTTT,CASSFLLAGVTDTQYF
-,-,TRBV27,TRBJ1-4,TGTGCCAGCAGTAACCGGGCCGCTAATGAAAAACTGTTTTTT,CASSNRAANEKLFF
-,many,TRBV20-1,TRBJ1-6,TGCAGTGCTAGAATAAGGAATTCACCCCTCCACTTT,CSARIRNSPLHF
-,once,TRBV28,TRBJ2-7,TGTGCCAGCAGTTTTGGGAACTACGAGCAGTACTTC,CASSFGNYEQYF
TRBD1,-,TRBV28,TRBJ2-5,TGTGCCAGCGGACAGGGATCCAAAGAGACCCAGTACTTC,CASGQGSKETQYF
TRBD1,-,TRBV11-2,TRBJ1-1,TGTGCCAGCAGCTTAGTTACGACAATCACAGGGGTTGAAGCTTTCTTT,CASSLVTTITGVEAFF
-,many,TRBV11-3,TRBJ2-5,TGTGCCAGCAGCTTCAGGGGAAACAGGGGAGGTGAGACCCAGTACTTC,CASSFRGNRGGETQYF
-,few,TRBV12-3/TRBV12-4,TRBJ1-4,TGTGCCAGCAGTTTGACAGCTGAAAAACTGTTTTTT,CASSLTAEKLFF
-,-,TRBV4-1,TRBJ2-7,TGCGCCAGCAGCCAAGGAACTAGTCCGCAGTACTTC,CASSQGTSPQYF
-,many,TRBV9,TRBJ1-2,TGTGCCAGCACCCCCGGAGACAGATACTATGGCTACACCTTC,CASTPGDRYYGYTF
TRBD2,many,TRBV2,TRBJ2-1,TGTGCCAGCAGCCAGATAGTGGGGAGGGTCAATGAGCAGTTCTTC,CASSQIVGRVNEQFF